This T cell receptor beta chain is drawn from a study of blood T cell repertoires in COVID-19. Seattle-derived patients entered the study during active infection and were followed longitudinally. CDR1 is SGDLS and CDR2 is YYNGEE in the germline V gene. The germline V and J ends were trimmed by 0 bases and 6 bases, with 15 bases remaining between them. The CDR3 loop spans 15 amino acids. Repertoires were generated with immunoSEQ multiplex PCR, while TCRdb's copy carries only in-frame clones and drops some. Here the sample spans 140,000 or so clones, 79% being singletons. What was sequenced was peripheral blood. This TCR was recovered from a woman aged 70 to 79 with COVID-19, enrolled during active disease. The chain recombines TRBV9 with TRBJ1-1; D not resolved. Here the CDR3 reads CASSVGEVTSAEAFF. The CDR3 DNA is TGTGCCAGCAGCGTAGGGGAGGTGACTTCCGCTGAAGCTTTCTTT.